These 20 T cell receptor beta chains were all obtained from the same sample, sequenced in a study of T-cell reconstitution after alpha-beta-depleted transplantation in children. Unique molecular identifiers were used in preparing the TCRbeta library. TCRdb recomputed calls from the PCR reads with MiXCR, one row per CDR3 protein. This table holds 580,000 or so distinct CDR3 sequences, under 30% found once. Sequencing used PBMCs, mostly from graft donor cells, obtained 360 days after TCRalphabeta/CD19-depleted stem cell transplant. These receptors were collected from a boy less than two years old who had a stem cell transplant for acute myeloid leukemia, so the T cells may come from the graft donor.

In its sample, this clonotype was seen a few times. V usage is TRBV12-3 or TRBV12-4 and J usage is TRBJ1-1; 7 nucleotides align to TRBD1. This CDR3 region has 14 residues. V dropped 6 bases and J dropped 3; count of bases not matched to a gene: 7. As DNA, the CDR3 is TGTGCCAGCAGGCCTGACAGGGTTGACACTGAAGCTTTCTTT. This encodes CASRPDRVDTEAFF.

This clonotype came up a few times. This chain uses TRBV15 with TRBJ1-1; D is ambiguous. This CDR3 spans 14 amino acids. The V gene's germline CDR1 is LNHNV and CDR2 YYDKDF (reference sequence). V was cut by 1 base and J by 6 bases, with 12 bases left in between. Written as DNA, the CDR3 is TGTGCCACCAGCAGAGTCCGGTCCAACCCTGAAGCTTTCTTT. Its translation is CATSRVRSNPEAFF.

This clonotype showed up many times. The chain uses TRBV29-1 and TRBJ1-1, with TRBD1 matching 7 bases. This CDR3 comprises 13 residues. V lost 6 bases to trimming and J lost 5 bases; unmatched junction nucleotides: 9. The germline V gene has CDR1 SQVTM and CDR2 ANQGSEA. CDR3 region: CSVETGFRTEAFF. The CDR3 DNA reads TGCAGCGTCGAGACAGGGTTCCGGACTGAAGCTTTCTTT.

This clonotype was picked up a small number of times. CDR3 sequence: CASSYSHPSSYEQYF. The CDR3 bases are TGTGCCAGCAGTTACTCGCATCCGAGCTCCTACGAGCAGTACTTC. V usage is TRBV6-2 or TRBV6-3 and J usage is TRBJ2-7, with D uncertain. Germline loops: CDR1 MNHEY, CDR2 SVGEGT. There are 15 residues in the CDR3. Trimming took off 0 bases at V and 0 bases at J, with 9 bases between the two ends.

This clonotype was detected a few times. V and J are TRBV11-2 and TRBJ2-1; 12 bases agree with TRBD2. Trimming took 0 bases from V and 2 from J; bases not matched to a gene: 5. This CDR3 is built from 18 residues. Germline assignment: CDR1 SGHAT and CDR2 FQNNGV. The CDR3 loop reads CASSLELAGGLAYNEQFF. Written as DNA, the CDR3 is TGTGCCAGCAGCTTAGAACTAGCGGGGGGCCTGGCCTACAATGAGCAGTTCTTC.

This clonotype was picked up a small number of times. A much larger clone is a single base away; this may be a read error. The chain uses TRBV11-2 and TRBJ2-7; D unclear. This CDR3 has 13 residues. Trimming took 2 bases from V and 0 from J, leaving 5 bases between them. Germline loops: CDR1 SGHAT, CDR2 FQNNGV. This CDR3 is CASSLPASYEQYV. CDR3 sequence (DNA): TGTGCCAGCAGCTTACCGGCCTCCTACGAGCAGTACGTC.

This clonotype has a handful of counts. This chain connects TRBV7-2 to TRBJ2-1; maybe TRBD1 (6 bases). Deletions cut 5 bases from V and 8 bases from J, with 25 bases between. The germline gives CDR1 SGHTA, CDR2 FQGNSA. The CDR3 extends over 17 amino acids. CDR3 region: CASSRRTAFTGVDEQFF. The CDR3 nucleotides read TGTGCCAGCAGCAGAAGGACAGCCTTTACGGGTGTCGATGAGCAGTTCTTC.

This clonotype was seen at least ten times. The V and J genes are TRBV12-3 or TRBV12-4 and TRBJ2-1, with 15 bases identical to TRBD2. With V trimmed by 6 bases and J by 12 bases, 9 bases remained unmatched. This CDR3 is 15 amino acids long. The CDR3 sequence is CASRGTSGGHRGQFF. The CDR3 DNA reads as TGTGCCAGCAGAGGGACTAGCGGGGGGCACCGAGGGCAGTTCTTC.

The chain combines TRBV29-1 with TRBJ1-2, with a weak D call TRBD1 (5 bases). The CDR3 length is 14 residues. Germline V gene sequence: CDR1 SQVTM, CDR2 ANQGSEA. Trimming took 6 bases from V and 5 from J, leaving 19 bases between them. The CDR3 sequence is CSVSPVDMDYGYTF. The CDR3 DNA sequence: TGCAGCGTCTCCCCAGTGGACATGGATTATGGCTACACCTTC.

CDR3 residues: CASSLAGAGGTLNNEQFF. The CDR3 nucleotides read TGCGCCAGCAGCTTGGCAGGTGCGGGGGGTACACTTAACAATGAGCAGTTCTTC. V usage is TRBV5-1 and J usage is TRBJ2-1; 8 bases align to TRBD2. Looked up from germline, CDR1 is SGHRS and CDR2 is YFSETQ. The CDR3 sequence is 18 residues long. V was clipped by 0 bases and J by 5 bases; unmatched bases: 13.

This chain joins TRBV20-1 and TRBJ2-7; 9 bases are a match to TRBD1. Germline CDR1 and CDR2: DFQATT and SNEGSKA (reference sequence). This CDR3 is 14 amino acids long. Unmatched junction bases numbered 5, after V lost 0 bases and J lost 5 bases. The CDR3 sequence: CSARETGGANEQYF. The CDR3 nucleotides read TGCAGTGCTAGAGAGACAGGGGGGGCCAACGAGCAGTACTTC.

This clonotype was observed many times. This chain joins TRBV12-3 or TRBV12-4 and TRBJ2-2; D gene unclear. The CDR3 has 13 amino acids. With 6 bases removed from V and 6 bases from J, the gap between germline ends came to 11 bases. CDR3 residues: CASSPSMAGELFF. The CDR3 coding sequence is TGTGCCAGCAGCCCCTCTATGGCCGGGGAGCTGTTTTTT.

The rearrangement uses TRBV11-2 and TRBJ2-1, with a possible D match to TRBD2 (5 bases). Trimming cost V 0 bases and J 8 bases, with 11 bases left between them. This CDR3 is built from 14 residues. Germline assignment: CDR1 SGHAT and CDR2 FQNNGV. Here the CDR3 reads CASSLDYWGDEQFF. CDR3 nucleotide sequence: TGTGCCAGCAGCTTAGATTACTGGGGAGATGAGCAGTTCTTC.

This clonotype has a handful of counts. The genes are TRBV28 and TRBJ1-2, with D possibly TRBD1 on 5 matching bases. The CDR3 runs 15 residues. Trimming stripped 2 bases from V and 4 bases from J, with 14 bases between. Per germline, CDR1 MDHEN and CDR2 SYDVKM. This CDR3 reads CASSLAGTVIYGYTF. The CDR3 region has the DNA TGTGCCAGCAGTTTAGCAGGGACGGTTATCTATGGCTACACCTTC.

The chain couples TRBV10-3 to TRBJ2-2, with D possibly called TRBD1 or TRBD2 (6 bases each). Trimming took 8 bases from V and 3 from J, leaving 10 bases between them. CDR3 size: 13 residues. Germline V gives CDR1 ENHRY, CDR2 SYGVKD. CDR3 region: CAIAGHYTGELFF. CDR3 bases: TGTGCCATCGCGGGACATTACACCGGGGAGCTGTTTTTT.

This clonotype was recorded at least ten times. The V gene is TRBV29-1, the J gene TRBJ2-5; the D is unclear. V was shortened by 4 bases and J by 5 bases, with 14 bases between the two germline ends. Germline loops: CDR1 SQVTM, CDR2 ANQGSEA. The CDR3 has 13 amino acids. CDR3 region: CSVAPSPRETQYF. CDR3 in DNA: TGCAGCGTTGCCCCGTCCCCTAGGGAGACCCAGTACTTC.

There are many counts of this clonotype. This chain uses TRBV20-1 with TRBJ1-5; a possible D gene is TRBD1 (5 bases). CDR3 length: 14 residues. V shed 7 bases and J shed 0 bases, with 13 bases lying between them. CDR1 is DFQATT and CDR2 is SNEGSKA in the germline V gene (reference sequence). CDR3 residues: CSVGRGYSNQPQHF. In DNA form, the CDR3 reads TGCAGTGTAGGCCGGGGGTATAGCAATCAGCCCCAGCATTTT.

This clonotype was found once. The V gene is TRBV5-4, the J gene TRBJ1-1, with 8 bases identical to TRBD1. This CDR3 has 17 amino acids. V lost 1 base to trimming and J lost 3 bases; unmatched junction nucleotides: 11. Germline V gene data show CDR1 as SGHNT and CDR2 as YYREEE (reference sequence). The CDR3 loop reads CASSLRDTGQGYTEAFF. CDR3 nucleotide sequence: TGTGCCAGCAGCTTGAGGGATACCGGACAGGGATACACTGAAGCTTTCTTT.

The CDR3 region has the DNA TGCAGTGCAGACAGGGCTTCAGGGGAGCTGTTTTTT. It specifies CSADRASGELFF. The chain is built from TRBV20-1 and TRBJ2-2, with 7 bases aligning to TRBD1. The CDR3 runs to 12 residues. From germline, CDR1 is DFQATT and CDR2 SNEGSKA (reference sequence). The V gene end was trimmed by 6 bases and the J gene end by 8 bases; junction bases not matched to a gene: 6.

This clonotype is a singleton in its sample. The chain carries TRBV5-4 and TRBJ2-1; D remains unclear. This CDR3 spans 14 amino acids. Germline-derived CDR1 and CDR2 are SGHNT and YYREEE (reference sequence). Trimming shortened V by 1 base and J by 8 bases, and 13 bases separated the two germline ends. As DNA, the CDR3 is TGTGCCAGCAGCTTGCCCCAACTATGGGATGAGCAGTTCTTC. This sequence encodes CASSLPQLWDEQFF. Full variable domain (rest looked up from reference TRBV5-4 and TRBJ2-1): ETGVTQSPTHLIKTRGQQVTLRCSSQSGHNTVSWYQQALGQGPQFIFQYYREEENGRGNFPPRFSGLQFPNYSSELNVNALELDDSALYLCASSLPQLWDEQFFGPGTRLTVL.